Sequencing of this TCR beta chain was carried out in a study of blood T cell repertoires in COVID-19. This CDR3 is 16 amino acids long. With 0 bases clipped from V and 11 bases from J, the junction kept 8 bases outside the gene matches. CDR1 and CDR2 from the germline V gene are KGHSH and LQKENI. Produced via immunoSEQ multiplex PCR; TCRdb's table is partial and in-frame only. The repertoire holds 65,000 to 95,000 clones, with just under 80% as singletons. In this sample, this clone turned up once. This sequence joins TRBV18 and TRBJ2-1; 12 nucleotides align to TRBD2. The specimen sequenced was peripheral blood. The clonotype comes from a man aged 55 to 70 with COVID-19, enrolled during active disease. As DNA, the CDR3 is TGTGCCAGCTCACCACCCCTAGCGGGGGGGACAATGAAGCAGTTCTTC. This sequence encodes CASSPPLAGGTMKQFF. The full variable domain, in which reference TRBV18 and TRBJ2-1 provide the parts outside the CDR3, is NAGVMQNPRHLVRRRGQEARLRCSPMKGHSHVYWYRQLPEEGLKFMVYLQKENIIDESGMPKERFSAEFPKEGPSILRIQQVVRGDSAAYFCASSPPLAGGTMKQFFGPGTRLTVL.